The 18 T cell receptor beta chains listed next were all sequenced from one sample in a study of blood T cell repertoires in COVID-19. The protocol was immunoSEQ multiplex PCR, while the TCRdb copy is restricted to in-frame clones and leaves out a portion. The table includes about 180,000 clones, under 85% detected once. Material: peripheral blood. The source is a woman of 80 years or more with acute or convalescent COVID-19.

The rearrangement links TRBV2 to TRBJ2-2, with 8 nucleotides matching TRBD1. The CDR3 consists of 15 residues. CDR1 and CDR2 from the germline V gene are SNHLY and FYNNEI. V lost 4 bases to trimming and J lost 5 bases; unmatched junction nucleotides: 6. CDR3 coding DNA: TGTGCCAGCAGTGCGCAGGGGGCAGGAACCGGGGAGCTGTTTTTT. Translation: CASSAQGAGTGELFF.

Concerning this clone itself: Other DNA sequences in this sample translate to the same CDR3. This chain joins TRBV3-1 (or the pseudogene TRBV3-2) and TRBJ1-2, with TRBD1 as a possible D gene (6 bases). In germline, CDR1 is LGHDT, CDR2 YNNKEL (reference sequence). V was trimmed by 4 bases and J by 1 base, leaving 7 bases between them. CDR3 length equals 13 residues. This chain's CDR3 is CASSPQGNYGYTF. The CDR3 bases are TGTGCCAGCAGCCCACAGGGTAACTATGGCTACACCTTC.

V gene TRBV25-1 combines with J gene TRBJ1-5; D possibly corresponds to TRBD1 (6 bases). V lost 6 bases and J 3 bases, leaving 15 bases between the germline ends. Germline V gene lookup returns CDR1 MGHDK and CDR2 SYGVNS. The CDR3 runs to 15 residues. CDR3 sequence: CASSEGVLDNQPQHF. The CDR3 DNA sequence: TGTGCCAGCAGCGAGGGGGTTTTGGACAATCAGCCCCAGCATTTT.

This rearrangement joins TRBV19 to TRBJ1-1; D perhaps matches TRBD1 (6 bases). The CDR3 runs 15 residues. Trimming shortened V by 3 bases and J by 2 bases, and 13 bases separated the two germline ends. Germline lookup yields CDR1 LNHDA and CDR2 SQIVND (reference sequence). DNA for the CDR3: TGTGCCAGTAGTATCGTGGACAGCATAAACACTGAAGCTTTCTTT. Its translation: CASSIVDSINTEAFF.

V is TRBV19 and J is TRBJ2-1, with 7 bases lining up with TRBD2. Germline loops: CDR1 LNHDA, CDR2 SQIVND (reference sequence). This CDR3 has 15 residues. V was clipped by 5 bases and J by 5 bases; unmatched bases: 9. CDR3 amino acids: CASSFLGGNHNEQFF. CDR3 nucleotides: TGTGCCAGTAGTTTCCTCGGGGGGAACCACAATGAGCAGTTCTTC.

The chain recombines TRBV19 with TRBJ2-7; D remains ambiguous. The CDR3 loop spans 14 amino acids. The V end lost 3 bases, the J end lost 0 bases, and 9 bases lay between the germline ends. From germline, CDR1 is LNHDA and CDR2 SQIVND (reference sequence). This CDR3 is CASSMGSLSYEQYF. CDR3 coding DNA: TGTGCCAGTAGTATGGGTAGCCTCTCCTACGAGCAGTACTTC.

The V and J genes are TRBV27 and TRBJ1-1, with D maybe TRBD1 (5 bases). Germline CDR1 and CDR2: MNHEY and SMNVEV (reference sequence). The CDR3 runs to 14 residues. V lost 4 bases, J lost 1 base, and 10 bases lay in between. CDR3 DNA sequence: TGTGCCAGCAGTTGGGGTGACAGGAACACTGAAGCTTTCTTT. It yields the protein CASSWGDRNTEAFF.

CDR3 region: CASSRTSGGTNEQFF. The CDR3 DNA reads TGTGCCAGCAGCAGGACTAGCGGGGGGACAAATGAGCAGTTCTTC. The genes are TRBV6-5 and TRBJ2-1; 14 bases map to TRBD2. V shed 6 bases, J shed 7 bases, and the junction held 5 bases outside the gene matches. The V gene's germline CDR1 is MNHEY and CDR2 SVGAGI. The CDR3 covers 15 residues.

Written as DNA, the CDR3 is TGTGCCAGCAGCTTAGGTAGCGGGAGTACAGATACGCAGTATTTT. Translating gives CASSLGSGSTDTQYF. The rearrangement links TRBV7-3 to TRBJ2-3; 9 bases match TRBD2. Germline-derived CDR1 and CDR2 are SGHTA and FQGTGA. V was clipped by 2 bases and J by 3 bases; unmatched bases: 3. The length of the CDR3 is 15 residues.

The V and J genes are TRBV7-8 and TRBJ2-7, with 10 positions matching TRBD2. Germline trimming cut 1 base from V and 2 bases from J; bases unmatched to any gene: 5. Germline V gene sequence: CDR1 SGHVS, CDR2 FQNEAQ. CDR3 length: 16 residues. The CDR3 loop is CASSLVLAGGAYEQYF. The CDR3 coding sequence is TGTGCCAGCAGCTTAGTCTTAGCGGGGGGAGCCTACGAGCAGTACTTC. Looking up the rest from reference TRBV7-8 and TRBJ2-7 gives the full variable domain: GAGVSQSPRYKVAKRGQDVALRCDPISGHVSLFWYQQALGQGPEFLTYFQNEAQLDKSGLPSDRFFAERPEGSVSTLKIQRTQQEDSAVYLCASSLVLAGGAYEQYFGPGTRLTVT.

This clone was detected a few times. The J gene is TRBJ1-6, the V gene TRBV9, with D perhaps matching TRBD1 (6 bases). V was cut by 2 bases and J by 9 bases, with 12 bases left in between. The germline V gene encodes CDR1 SGDLS and CDR2 YYNGEE. The CDR3 is 14 amino acids. The CDR3 spells CASSVLTGISPLHF. The CDR3 bases are TGTGCCAGCAGCGTGCTCACAGGGATTTCACCCCTCCACTTT. Drawing the rest from reference TRBV9 and TRBJ1-6, the complete variable domain is DSGVTQTPKHLITATGQRVTLRCSPRSGDLSVYWYQQSLDQGLQFLIQYYNGEERAKGNILERFSAQQFPDLHSELNLSSLELGDSALYFCASSVLTGISPLHFGNGTRLTVT.

This clone was counted once. The CDR3 DNA reads as TGCGCCAGCAGCCAGGGACTAGCGGGCCTAAGCTCCTACAATGAGCAGTTCTTC. Translated, it gives CASSQGLAGLSSYNEQFF. The rearrangement uses TRBV5-1 and TRBJ2-1, with TRBD2 matching 12 bases. The CDR3 totals 18 residues. The germline V gene has CDR1 SGHRS and CDR2 YFSETQ. The ends lost 4 bases at V and 0 bases at J; junction bases unmatched: 8.

This chain connects TRBV3-1 (or the pseudogene TRBV3-2) to TRBJ2-7; weak D call: TRBD2 (5 bases). The CDR3 covers 13 residues. V was clipped by 3 bases and J by 7 bases, with 13 bases between them. The germline gives CDR1 LGHDT, CDR2 YNNKEL (reference sequence). Here the CDR3 DNA reads TGTGCCAGCAGCCAGAGGTCGACGGGAGAGCAGTACTTC. Translation: CASSQRSTGEQYF.

The chain couples TRBV9 to TRBJ2-1; weak D call: TRBD2 (5 bases). Germline V lookup: CDR1 SGDLS, CDR2 YYNGEE. The CDR3 sequence is 15 residues long. V lost 2 bases and J 8 bases, leaving 17 bases between the germline ends. In nucleotides, the CDR3 is TGTGCCAGCAGCGTGCGGGCAGGACCCGGGGATGAGCAGTTCTTC. It codes for CASSVRAGPGDEQFF.

This clone was observed a single time. The chain recombines TRBV24-1 with TRBJ1-2; D remains ambiguous. Between the trimmed V and J ends, which lost 0 bases and 2 bases, there was a span of 6 bases. The CDR3 sequence is 14 residues long. Germline assignment: CDR1 KGHDR and CDR2 SFDVKD. This CDR3 is CATSDLTKNYGYTF. The CDR3 DNA follows: TGTGCCACCAGTGATTTGACAAAGAACTATGGCTACACCTTC.

The rearrangement uses TRBV30 and TRBJ2-1; a possible D gene is TRBD2 (7 bases). Germline V lookup: CDR1 GTSNPN, CDR2 SVGIG (reference sequence). CDR3 length: 13 amino acids. The V end was cut by 3 bases, the J end by 9 bases, with 15 bases between. The CDR3 spells CAWRGGRGGEQFF. In nucleotides, the CDR3 is TGTGCCTGGAGAGGCGGGAGAGGGGGTGAGCAGTTCTTC.

The chain has TRBV6-6 and TRBJ1-6, with D possibly matching TRBD1 (6 bases). V shed 5 bases and J shed 3 bases, with 17 bases lying between them. This CDR3 has 17 amino acids. Germline V lookup: CDR1 MNHNY, CDR2 SVGAGI (reference sequence). The CDR3 DNA reads TGTGCCAGCAGTCTGAAGGAAAGGGGGTTCTATAATTCACCCCTCCACTTT. This codes for CASSLKERGFYNSPLHF.

The genes are TRBV12-3 or TRBV12-4 and TRBJ1-5; D not certain. Trimming took 4 bases from V and 4 from J, leaving 8 bases between them. CDR3 length: 13 residues. The CDR3: CASSYGVNQPQHF. The CDR3 coding sequence is TGTGCCAGCAGTTACGGGGTTAATCAGCCCCAGCATTTT.